These T cell receptor beta chains were read from a single sample in a study of blood T cells in healthy people across ages. From the 5' RACE reads, TCRdb called clonotypes with MiXCR, one entry per CDR3 protein. The table lists a few hundred thousand distinct CDR3 sequences, 27% of them singletons. Material for sequencing was blood. These receptors all come from an older woman in good health. The CDR3 runs from the conserved cysteine through the conserved F or W. A D gene is named only where the DNA matches it firmly. A clone size is listed for some rows: how often the clone was seen (once, few, many), or a class if it is expanded.

cdr3_nt,cdr3_aa,d_call,j_call,v_call,clone_size
TGTGCCAGCAGTGAAGGACCGGGAGCCTACGAGCAGTACTTC,CASSEGPGAYEQYF,-,TRBJ2-7,TRBV6-1,few
TGTGCCAGCAGTATACGGACAGGGTCGGAGCCCCAGCATTTT,CASSIRTGSEPQHF,TRBD1,TRBJ1-5,TRBV6-5,many
TGTGCCAGCAGCTTAGACTACGCAACTAATGAAAAACTGTTTTTT,CASSLDYATNEKLFF,-,TRBJ1-4,TRBV7-9,few
TGTGCCAGCAGCAACAGGGGGGACTACGAGCAGTACTTC,CASSNRGDYEQYF,TRBD1,TRBJ2-7,TRBV27,few
TGCAGTGCCCCGGACAGCTCCTACGAGCAGTACTTC,CSAPDSSYEQYF,-,TRBJ2-7,TRBV20-1,-
TGCGCCAGCAGCGAAGGTTTACCGGGACAGAAATTTTACGAGCAGTACTTC,CASSEGLPGQKFYEQYF,TRBD1,TRBJ2-7,TRBV5-1,-
TGTGCCAGCAGTTTTAGACTAGCGGAATTACAAGAGACCCAGTACTTC,CASSFRLAELQETQYF,TRBD2,TRBJ2-5,TRBV12-3/TRBV12-4,few
TGTGCCAGCAGCTCCCGTAGCGGGAGGGCCCACAATGAGCAGTTCTTC,CASSSRSGRAHNEQFF,TRBD2,TRBJ2-1,TRBV7-9,-
TGTGCCAGCAGCTTACCTCCGGGTTTTGGAGAGACCCAGTACTTC,CASSLPPGFGETQYF,-,TRBJ2-5,TRBV7-2,-
TGTGCCAGCAGTGAACTTCGGAGTAACTATGGCTACACCTTC,CASSELRSNYGYTF,-,TRBJ1-2,TRBV6-1,-
TGTGCCAGCAGCTTAGGGCAGCGGCAACACATTCAGTACTTC,CASSLGQRQHIQYF,-,TRBJ2-4,TRBV7-2,-
TGTGCCAGTAGTCCCGGGACGACCAGCACAGATACGCAGTATTTT,CASSPGTTSTDTQYF,-,TRBJ2-3,TRBV19,-
TGCAGTGCTAGAGATGCAGGCCCTACGCAGTATTTT,CSARDAGPTQYF,-,TRBJ2-3,TRBV20-1,many
TGTGCCAGCTCACCACCGTCTAGGACCTACGAGCAGTACTTC,CASSPPSRTYEQYF,-,TRBJ2-7,TRBV18,-
TGTGCCAGCAGTGCGCCCCTCCGGGACTTGTACAGCAATGAGCAGTTCTTC,CASSAPLRDLYSNEQFF,-,TRBJ2-1,TRBV6-2/TRBV6-3,few
TGCAGCGTTGTGCGATTAAGCACAGATACGCAGTATTTT,CSVVRLSTDTQYF,-,TRBJ2-3,TRBV29-1,few
TGTGCCAGCAGCCCCGGAATAGGGACCCAGTACTTC,CASSPGIGTQYF,-,TRBJ2-5,TRBV11-3,few
TGTGCCATCAGTGAGCGGGATGAGCAGTTCTTC,CAISERDEQFF,-,TRBJ2-1,TRBV10-3,-
TGTGCCAGCAGAGCGGGACTGCTACGGGAGAGGTCCTACAATGAGCAGTTCTTC,CASRAGLLRERSYNEQFF,TRBD2,TRBJ2-1,TRBV13,few
TGTGCCAGCAGCCTAAAGTTCGGGACAGCTAACTATGGCTACACCTTC,CASSLKFGTANYGYTF,TRBD1,TRBJ1-2,TRBV3-1,-
TGTGCCAGCAGCCAAGGGGACAGCGGGGGCGGGTGGCAGTTCTTC,CASSQGDSGGGWQFF,-,TRBJ2-1,TRBV4-2,-
TGTGCCATCAGAGTACGGGAGCCGGAGAACACTGAAGCTTTCTTT,CAIRVREPENTEAFF,-,TRBJ1-1,TRBV10-3,-
TGCGCCAGCAGCATACCTTCTAGCGACGATACGCAGTATTTT,CASSIPSSDDTQYF,-,TRBJ2-3,TRBV5-1,many
TGCAGCGTTATAGAGCCCATGAACACTGAAGCTTTCTTT,CSVIEPMNTEAFF,-,TRBJ1-1,TRBV29-1,-
TGCGCCAGCAGCTGGCAGGGACAGGGTGAAGAGACCCAGTACTTC,CASSWQGQGEETQYF,TRBD1,TRBJ2-5,TRBV5-1,-
TGTGCCAGTAGTATAGGTGACGCAGATACGCAGTATTTT,CASSIGDADTQYF,-,TRBJ2-3,TRBV19,once
TGTGCCAGCAGCCCGGCTGGAGGGACAGGTTCCTACGAGCAGTACTTC,CASSPAGGTGSYEQYF,TRBD1,TRBJ2-7,TRBV7-9,-
TGTGCCAGCAGCGGAGGGACTTCGGGTCGAGAGCAGTACTTC,CASSGGTSGREQYF,-,TRBJ2-5,TRBV7-9,-
TGTGCCAGCTCACCACAGGGGACAGGGTACGATACGCAGTATTTT,CASSPQGTGYDTQYF,TRBD1,TRBJ2-3,TRBV18,-